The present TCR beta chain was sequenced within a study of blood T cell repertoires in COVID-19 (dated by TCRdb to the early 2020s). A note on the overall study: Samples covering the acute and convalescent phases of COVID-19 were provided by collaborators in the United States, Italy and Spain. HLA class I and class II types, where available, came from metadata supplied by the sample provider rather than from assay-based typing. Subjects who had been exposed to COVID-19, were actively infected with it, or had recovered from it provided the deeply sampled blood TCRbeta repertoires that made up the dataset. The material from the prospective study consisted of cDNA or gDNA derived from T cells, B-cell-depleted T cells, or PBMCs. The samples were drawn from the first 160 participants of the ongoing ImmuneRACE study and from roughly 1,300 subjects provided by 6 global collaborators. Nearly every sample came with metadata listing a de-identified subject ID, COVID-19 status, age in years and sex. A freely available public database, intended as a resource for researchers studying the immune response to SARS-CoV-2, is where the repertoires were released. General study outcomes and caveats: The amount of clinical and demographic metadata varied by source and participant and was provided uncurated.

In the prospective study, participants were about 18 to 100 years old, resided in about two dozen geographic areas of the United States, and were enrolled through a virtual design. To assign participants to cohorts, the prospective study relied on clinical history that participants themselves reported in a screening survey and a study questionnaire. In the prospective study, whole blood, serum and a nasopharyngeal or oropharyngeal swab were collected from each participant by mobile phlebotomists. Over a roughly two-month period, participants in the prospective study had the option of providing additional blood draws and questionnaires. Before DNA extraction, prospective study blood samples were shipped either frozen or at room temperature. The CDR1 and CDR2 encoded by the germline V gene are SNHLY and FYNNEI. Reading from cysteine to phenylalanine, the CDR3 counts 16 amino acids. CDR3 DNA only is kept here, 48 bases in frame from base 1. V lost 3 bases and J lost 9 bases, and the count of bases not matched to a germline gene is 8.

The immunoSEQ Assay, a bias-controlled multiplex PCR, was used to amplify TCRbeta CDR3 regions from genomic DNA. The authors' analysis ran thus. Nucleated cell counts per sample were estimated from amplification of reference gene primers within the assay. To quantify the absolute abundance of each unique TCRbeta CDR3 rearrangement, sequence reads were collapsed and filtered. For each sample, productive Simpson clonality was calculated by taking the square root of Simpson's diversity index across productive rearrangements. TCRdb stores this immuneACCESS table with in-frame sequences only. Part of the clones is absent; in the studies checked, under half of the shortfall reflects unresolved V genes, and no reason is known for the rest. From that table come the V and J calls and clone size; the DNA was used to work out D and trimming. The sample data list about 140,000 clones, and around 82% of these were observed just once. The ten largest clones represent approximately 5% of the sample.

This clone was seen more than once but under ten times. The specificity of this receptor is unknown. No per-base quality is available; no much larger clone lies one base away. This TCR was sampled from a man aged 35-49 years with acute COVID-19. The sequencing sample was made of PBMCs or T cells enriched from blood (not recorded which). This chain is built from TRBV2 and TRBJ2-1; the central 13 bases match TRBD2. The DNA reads TGTGCCAGCAGTGAGTCACTAGCGGGAGGGTTTGGTGAGCAGTTCTTC. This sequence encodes CASSESLAGGFGEQFF.